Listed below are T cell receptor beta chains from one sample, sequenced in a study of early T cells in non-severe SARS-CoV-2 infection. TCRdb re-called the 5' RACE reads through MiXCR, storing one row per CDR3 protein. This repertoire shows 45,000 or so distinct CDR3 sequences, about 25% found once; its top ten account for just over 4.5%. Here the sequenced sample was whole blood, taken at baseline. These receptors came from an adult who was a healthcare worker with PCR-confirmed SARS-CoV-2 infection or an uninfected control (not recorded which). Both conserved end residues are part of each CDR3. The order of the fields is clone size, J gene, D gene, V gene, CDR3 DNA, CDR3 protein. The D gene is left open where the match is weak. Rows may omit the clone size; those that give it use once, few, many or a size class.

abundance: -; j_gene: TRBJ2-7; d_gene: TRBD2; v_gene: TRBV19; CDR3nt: TGTGCCAGTAGTGCCGGGGGGAGCTCCTACGAGCAGTACTTC; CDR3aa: CASSAGGSSYEQYF
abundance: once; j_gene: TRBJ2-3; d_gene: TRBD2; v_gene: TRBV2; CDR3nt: TGTGCCAGCAGACTAGCGGTAGATACGCAGTATTTT; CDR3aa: CASRLAVDTQYF
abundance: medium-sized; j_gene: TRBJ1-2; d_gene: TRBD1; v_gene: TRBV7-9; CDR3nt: TGTGCCAGCAGCTTAATACAGGGGGAAAACTATGGCTACACCTTC; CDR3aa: CASSLIQGENYGYTF
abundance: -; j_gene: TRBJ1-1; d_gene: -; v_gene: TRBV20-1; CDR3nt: TGCAGTGCCCCTAGGGGGACTGAAGCTTTCTTT; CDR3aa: CSAPRGTEAFF
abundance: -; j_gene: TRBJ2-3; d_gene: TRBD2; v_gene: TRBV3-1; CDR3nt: TGTGCCAGCACTAGCGGGGGGGCCAGGACAGATACGCAGTATTTT; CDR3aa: CASTSGGARTDTQYF
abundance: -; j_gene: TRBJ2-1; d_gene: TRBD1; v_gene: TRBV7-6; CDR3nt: TGTGCCAGCAGCATACTGGGACAGTACCCCAATGAGCAGTTCTTC; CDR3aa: CASSILGQYPNEQFF
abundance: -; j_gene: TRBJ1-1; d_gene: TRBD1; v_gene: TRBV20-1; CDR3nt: TGCAGTGCCGAATTAGGACAGGGGGGCACTGAAGCTTTCTTT; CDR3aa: CSAELGQGGTEAFF
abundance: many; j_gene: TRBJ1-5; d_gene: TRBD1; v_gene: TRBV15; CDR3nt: TGTGCCACCAGCACACGGGACAGGGCACTTGGTAGCAATCAGCCCCAGCATTTT; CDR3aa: CATSTRDRALGSNQPQHF
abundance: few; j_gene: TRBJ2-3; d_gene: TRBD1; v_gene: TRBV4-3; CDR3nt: TGCGCCAGCAGCCAAGAATCACCGAGACAGGGGGCCACAGATACGCAGTATTTT; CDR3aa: CASSQESPRQGATDTQYF
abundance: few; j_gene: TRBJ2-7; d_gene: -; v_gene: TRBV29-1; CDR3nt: TGCAGCGTTGTCTTAGCGGATCGAAACGAGCAGTACTTC; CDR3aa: CSVVLADRNEQYF
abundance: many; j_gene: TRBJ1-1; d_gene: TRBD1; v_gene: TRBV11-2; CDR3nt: TGTGCCAGCAGCCTTACCGGGACAGGGGGCACTGAAGCTTTCTTT; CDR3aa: CASSLTGTGGTEAFF
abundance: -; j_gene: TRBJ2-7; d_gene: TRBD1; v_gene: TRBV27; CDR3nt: TGTGCCAGCAGTTATGAGACAGGGTTCGAGCAGTACTTC; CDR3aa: CASSYETGFEQYF
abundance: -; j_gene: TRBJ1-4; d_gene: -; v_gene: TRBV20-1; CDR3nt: TGCAGTGCTAGCCCCTTGACGACTAATGAAAAACTGTTTTTT; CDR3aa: CSASPLTTNEKLFF
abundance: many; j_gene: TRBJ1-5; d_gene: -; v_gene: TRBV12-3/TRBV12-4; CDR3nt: TGTGCCAGCAGTCCCAGGGAGACTGGAAATCAGCCCCAGCATTTT; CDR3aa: CASSPRETGNQPQHF
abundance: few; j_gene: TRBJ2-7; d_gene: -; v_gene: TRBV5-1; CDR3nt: TGCGCCAGCAGCAGGGTAGGGGACGGACCCTACGAGCAGTACTTC; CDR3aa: CASSRVGDGPYEQYF
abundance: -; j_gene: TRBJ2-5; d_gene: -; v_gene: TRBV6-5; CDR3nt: TGTGCCAGCAGTTACGGGGTGAGGACAGACGGAGAGACCCAGTACTTC; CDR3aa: CASSYGVRTDGETQYF
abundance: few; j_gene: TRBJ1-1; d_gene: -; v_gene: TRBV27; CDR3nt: TGTGCCAGCAGTTTATGGCAGGAGAACACTGAAGCTTTCTTT; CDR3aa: CASSLWQENTEAFF
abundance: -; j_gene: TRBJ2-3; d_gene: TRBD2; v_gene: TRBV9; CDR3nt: TGTGCCAGCAGCGCGGGACTAGGGATGACAGATACGCAGTATTTT; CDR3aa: CASSAGLGMTDTQYF
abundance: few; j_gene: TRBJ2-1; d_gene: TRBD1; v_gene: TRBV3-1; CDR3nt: TGTGCCAGCAGCCAAGCGAAGGGGGCTAATGAGCAGTTCTTC; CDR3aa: CASSQAKGANEQFF
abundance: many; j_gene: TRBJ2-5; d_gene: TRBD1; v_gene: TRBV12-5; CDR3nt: TGTGCTAGTGGTTCTTCCCCTACAGGGGGCCAAGAGACCCAGTACTTC; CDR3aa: CASGSSPTGGQETQYF
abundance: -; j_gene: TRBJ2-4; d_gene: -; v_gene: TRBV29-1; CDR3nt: TGCAGCGTTGAACCCCCTAGTAACATTCAGTACTTC; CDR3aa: CSVEPPSNIQYF
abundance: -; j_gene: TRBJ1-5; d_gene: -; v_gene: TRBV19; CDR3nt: TGTGCCAGTAGTATTAAAGCGATGCAGCCCCAGCATTTT; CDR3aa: CASSIKAMQPQHF
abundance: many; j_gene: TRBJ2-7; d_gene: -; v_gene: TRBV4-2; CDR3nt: TGTGCCAGCAGCCCTATAGCGGACCGGAACGAGCAGTACTTC; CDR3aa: CASSPIADRNEQYF
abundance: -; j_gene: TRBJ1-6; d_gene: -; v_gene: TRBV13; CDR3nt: TGTGCCACTTCCCCGGGTAACAATTCACCCCTCCACTTT; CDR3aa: CATSPGNNSPLHF
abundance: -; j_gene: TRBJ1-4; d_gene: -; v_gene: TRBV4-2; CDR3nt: TGTGCCAGCAGCCAAGAGGGGACCGCAACTAATGAAAAACTGTTTTTT; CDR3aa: CASSQEGTATNEKLFF
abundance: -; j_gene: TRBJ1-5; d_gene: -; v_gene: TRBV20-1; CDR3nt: TGCAGTGCTAGTCCCTATGACCGAGCTAGCAATCAGCCCCAGCATTTT; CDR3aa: CSASPYDRASNQPQHF
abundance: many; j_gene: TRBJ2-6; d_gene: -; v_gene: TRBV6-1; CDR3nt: TGTGCCAGCATTTTACAGGATGGGGCCAACGTCCTGACTTTC; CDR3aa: CASILQDGANVLTF
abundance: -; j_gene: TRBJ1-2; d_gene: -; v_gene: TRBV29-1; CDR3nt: TGCAGCGTTGACCGTGCGGGGGGGCATGGCTACACCTTC; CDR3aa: CSVDRAGGHGYTF
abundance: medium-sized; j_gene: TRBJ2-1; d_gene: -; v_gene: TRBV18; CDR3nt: TGTGCCAGCTCACCAAGGGACGATGAGCAGTTCTTC; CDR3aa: CASSPRDDEQFF
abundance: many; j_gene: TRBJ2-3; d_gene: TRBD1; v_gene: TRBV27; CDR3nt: TGTGCCACTACGGGACAGGCGGAGCCCACAGATACGCAGTATTTT; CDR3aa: CATTGQAEPTDTQYF
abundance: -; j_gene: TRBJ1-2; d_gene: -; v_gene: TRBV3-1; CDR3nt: TGTGCCAGCAGCCCCTATTGGGTTCAGATTAACTATGGCTACACCTTC; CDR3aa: CASSPYWVQINYGYTF
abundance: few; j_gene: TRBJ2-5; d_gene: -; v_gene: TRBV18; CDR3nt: TGTGCCAGCTCACCCTCCATGGGGACCCAGTACTTC; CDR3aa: CASSPSMGTQYF
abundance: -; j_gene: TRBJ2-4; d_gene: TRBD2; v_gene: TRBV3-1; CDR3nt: TGTGCCAGCAGCCAAAGCGGGGCTGGGAACATTCAGTACTTC; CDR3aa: CASSQSGAGNIQYF
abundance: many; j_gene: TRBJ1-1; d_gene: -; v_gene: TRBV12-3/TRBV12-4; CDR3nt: TGTGCCAGCAGTCATCTTGTCGGAGGGATGAACACTGAAGCTTTCTTT; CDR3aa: CASSHLVGGMNTEAFF
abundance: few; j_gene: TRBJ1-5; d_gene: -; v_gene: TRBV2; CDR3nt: TGTGCCAGCAGTGAAGTGGGAGGGGGGGCCCAGCATTTT; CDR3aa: CASSEVGGGAQHF
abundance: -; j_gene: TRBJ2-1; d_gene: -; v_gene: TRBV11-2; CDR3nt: TGTGCCAGCAGCTTACTAACAGGCTACAATGAGCAGTTCTTC; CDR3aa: CASSLLTGYNEQFF
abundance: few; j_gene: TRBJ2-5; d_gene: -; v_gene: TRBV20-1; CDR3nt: TGCAGTGCCCCGGACCGGGAGACCCAGTACTTC; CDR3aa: CSAPDRETQYF
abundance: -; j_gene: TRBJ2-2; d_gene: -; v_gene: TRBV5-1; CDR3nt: TGCGCCAGCAGCAACAGGACCAACACCGGGGAGCTGTTTTTT; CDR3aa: CASSNRTNTGELFF
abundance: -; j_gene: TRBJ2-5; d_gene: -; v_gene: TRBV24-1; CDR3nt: TGTGCCACCAGTGCAGCTAACGAAGAGACCCAGTACTTC; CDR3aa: CATSAANEETQYF
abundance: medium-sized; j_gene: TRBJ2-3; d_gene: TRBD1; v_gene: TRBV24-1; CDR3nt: TGTGCCACCAGTGCTACAGGGACAGGGGGCCCTAGCACAGATACGCAGTATTTT; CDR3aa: CATSATGTGGPSTDTQYF
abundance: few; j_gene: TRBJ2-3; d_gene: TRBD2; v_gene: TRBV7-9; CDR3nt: TGTGCCAGCAGCCCCGACGGGGGGGCCGCAGATACGCAGTATTTT; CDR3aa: CASSPDGGAADTQYF
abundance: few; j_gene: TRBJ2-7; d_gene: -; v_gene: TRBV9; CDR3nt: TGTGCCAGCAGCCCCGGGGTAGCGGCGACCTACGAGCAGTACTTC; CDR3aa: CASSPGVAATYEQYF
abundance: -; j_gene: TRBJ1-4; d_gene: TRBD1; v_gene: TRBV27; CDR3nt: TGTGCCAGCAGTCTCAGATTGATCAGGGGGCTTGAAAAACTGTTTTTT; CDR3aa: CASSLRLIRGLEKLFF
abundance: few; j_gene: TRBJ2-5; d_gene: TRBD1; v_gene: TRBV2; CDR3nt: TGTGCCAGCAGTACGGGACAGGGAAAGACCCAGTACTTC; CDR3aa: CASSTGQGKTQYF
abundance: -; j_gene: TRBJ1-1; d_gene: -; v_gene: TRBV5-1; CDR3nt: TGCGCCAGCAGCTGGGCAGGCCCGAACACTGAAGCTTTCTTT; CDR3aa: CASSWAGPNTEAFF
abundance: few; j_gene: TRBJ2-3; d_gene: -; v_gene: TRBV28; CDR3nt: TGTGCCAGCAGTTCGAGCGGGACAGGATTCACAGATACGCAGTATTTT; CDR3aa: CASSSSGTGFTDTQYF
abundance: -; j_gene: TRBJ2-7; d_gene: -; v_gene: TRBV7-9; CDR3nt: TGTGCCAGCAGCTTAGCGGTGGGCAGGGCCGAGCAGTACTTC; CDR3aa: CASSLAVGRAEQYF
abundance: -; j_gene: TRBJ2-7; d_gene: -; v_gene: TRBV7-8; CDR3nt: TGTGCCAGCAGCCCCCCCGGGGCCTCCTACGAGCAGTACTTC; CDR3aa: CASSPPGASYEQYF
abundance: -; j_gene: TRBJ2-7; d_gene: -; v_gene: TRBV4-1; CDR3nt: TGCGCCAGCAGCCAAGATGGGAGTGCCCTTAGCTCCTACGAGCAGTACTTC; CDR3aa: CASSQDGSALSSYEQYF
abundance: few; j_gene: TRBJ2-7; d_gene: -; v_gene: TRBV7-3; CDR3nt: TGTGCCAGCAGCCGGAACAGGGACTCCTACGAGCAGTACTTC; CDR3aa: CASSRNRDSYEQYF
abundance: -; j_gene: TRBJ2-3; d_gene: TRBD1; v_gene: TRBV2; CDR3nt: TGTGCCAGCAGCGGCCCCACAGGGGTGACAGATACGCAGTATTTT; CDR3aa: CASSGPTGVTDTQYF
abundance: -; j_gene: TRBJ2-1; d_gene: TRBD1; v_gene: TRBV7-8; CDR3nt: TGTGCCAGCAGCTTAGAGGGACAGACCTACAATGAGCAGTTCTTC; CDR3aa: CASSLEGQTYNEQFF
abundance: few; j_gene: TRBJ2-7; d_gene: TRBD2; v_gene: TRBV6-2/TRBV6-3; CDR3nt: TGTGCCAGCAGTCCCGGACTAGCGGGTGCCTACGAGCAGTACTTC; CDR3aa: CASSPGLAGAYEQYF
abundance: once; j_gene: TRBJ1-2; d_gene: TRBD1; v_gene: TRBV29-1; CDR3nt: TGCAGCGTTGAAAGGGGGCTGAACTATGGCTACACCTTC; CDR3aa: CSVERGLNYGYTF